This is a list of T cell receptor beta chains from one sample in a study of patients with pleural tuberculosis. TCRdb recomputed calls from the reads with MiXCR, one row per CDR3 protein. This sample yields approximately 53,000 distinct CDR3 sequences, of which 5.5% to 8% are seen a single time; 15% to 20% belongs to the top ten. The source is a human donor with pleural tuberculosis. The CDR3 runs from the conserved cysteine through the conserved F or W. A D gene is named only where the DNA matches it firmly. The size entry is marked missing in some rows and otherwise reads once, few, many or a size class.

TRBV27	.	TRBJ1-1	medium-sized	TGTGCCAGCAGGAGAGCTTTCTTT	CASRRAFF
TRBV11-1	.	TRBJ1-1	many	TGTGCCAGCAGCTTAGTGGGCAGTTTTATGAACACTGAAGCTTTCTTT	CASSLVGSFMNTEAFF
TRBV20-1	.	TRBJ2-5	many	TGCAGTGCTACCGGGACGCTAAAAGGAGAGACCCAGTACTTC	CSATGTLKGETQYF
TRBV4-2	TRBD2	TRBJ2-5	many	TGTGCCAGCAGCCCAGAGAAAGCGGGAGGAGAGACCCAGTACTTC	CASSPEKAGGETQYF
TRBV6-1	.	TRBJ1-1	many	TGTGCCAGCTCGAAGGCGGGGTTTACTGAAGCTTTCTTT	CASSKAGFTEAFF
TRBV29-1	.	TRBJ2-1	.	TGCAGCGCCGGAGAGGATGAGCAGTTCTTC	CSAGEDEQFF
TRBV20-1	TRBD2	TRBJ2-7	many	TGCAGTGCACTGCTAGCGGGTCCTGACGAGCAGTACTTC	CSALLAGPDEQYF
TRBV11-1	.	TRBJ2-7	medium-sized	TGTGCCAGCAGCCCCAAGACAGGAGAGGGCGAGCAGTACTTC	CASSPKTGEGEQYF
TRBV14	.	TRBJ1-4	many	TGTGCCAGCAGACAAGGCGTCGGTAATGAAAAACTGTTTTTT	CASRQGVGNEKLFF
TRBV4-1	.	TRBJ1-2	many	TGCGCCAGCAGCCAATCAGGGTTATATGGCTACACCTTC	CASSQSGLYGYTF
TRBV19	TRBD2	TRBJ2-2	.	TGTGCCAGTAGTGCGGATATAGCGGGAGTAAAAACCGGGGAGCTGTTTTTT	CASSADIAGVKTGELFF
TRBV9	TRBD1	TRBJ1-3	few	TGTGCCAGCAGCCCCCGGACAGGGCGAAACACCATATATTTT	CASSPRTGRNTIYF
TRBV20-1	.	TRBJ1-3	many	TGCGGGAGCTTCGGGGGCTCTGGAAACACCATATATTTT	CGSFGGSGNTIYF
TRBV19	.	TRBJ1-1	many	TGTGCCAGTAGCACTGGACTGGGAGCTTTCTTT	CASSTGLGAFF
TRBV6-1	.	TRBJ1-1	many	TGTGCCAGCATTGGCCTAGTGAACACTGAAGCTTTCTTT	CASIGLVNTEAFF
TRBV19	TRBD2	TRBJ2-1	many	TGTGCCAGTAGCATATATAGCGGGAGGGGGCATGAGCAGTTCTTC	CASSIYSGRGHEQFF
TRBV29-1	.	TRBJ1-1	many	TGCAGCGTCCTAGACACTGAAGCTTTCTTT	CSVLDTEAFF
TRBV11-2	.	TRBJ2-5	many	TGTGCCAGCAGCTTAAGACTGGAGGGGACCCAGTACTTC	CASSLRLEGTQYF
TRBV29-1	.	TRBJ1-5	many	TGCAGCGTTGTTTGGGCAGGGAGAGATCAGCCCCAGCATTTT	CSVVWAGRDQPQHF
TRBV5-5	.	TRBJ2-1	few	TGTGCCAGCTCGGGAATCAATGAGCAGTTCTTC	CASSGINEQFF
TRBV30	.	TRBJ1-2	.	TGTGCCTGGAGTGCTAACTATGGCTACACCTTC	CAWSANYGYTF
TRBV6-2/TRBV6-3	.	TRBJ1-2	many	TGTGCCAGCAGAGAGGGAGACTATGGCTACACCTTC	CASREGDYGYTF
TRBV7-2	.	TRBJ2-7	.	TGTGCCAGCAGCTTACCGGGCCCCTCCTACGAGCAGTACTTT	CASSLPGPSYEQYF